One and the same sample provided the 21 T cell receptor beta chains below, sequenced in a study of STAT5B mutations in CD4+ large granular lymphocyte leukemia. Measured with immunoSEQ multiplex PCR; TCRdb has only the in-frame clones, and not every one. The top ten hold around 1% of the sample, which has roughly 29,000 clones, more than 60% seen once. The sample was CD4+ T cells from blood buffy coats. These receptors were collected from a human donor in good health.

This clone was detected once. The chain employs TRBV28 and TRBJ1-2, with 7 bases that match TRBD1. The CDR3 length is 14 residues. Germline loops: CDR1 MDHEN, CDR2 SYDVKM. V gave up 5 bases and J gave up 4 bases; unmatched junction bases: 7. CDR3 nucleotides: TGTGCCAGCAGTCCCCCGACAGGGACCTATGGCTACACCTTC. Encoded protein: CASSPPTGTYGYTF.

V is TRBV5-1 and J is TRBJ2-3; D is possibly TRBD2 (5 bases). Germline-derived CDR1 and CDR2 are SGHRS and YFSETQ. CDR3 length: 15 amino acids. Trimming removed 4 bases from V and 2 bases from J, with 14 bases in between. CDR3 region: CASSRASSFTDTQYF. In nucleotides, the CDR3 is TGCGCCAGCAGCAGAGCTAGCAGCTTCACAGATACGCAGTATTTT. The full variable domain, its missing parts supplied by reference TRBV5-1 and TRBJ2-3, is KAGVTQTPRYLIKTRGQQVTLSCSPISGHRSVSWYQQTPGQGLQFLFEYFSETQRNKGNFPGRFSGRQFSNSRSEMNVSTLELGDSALYLCASSRASSFTDTQYFGPGTRLTVL.

The chain combines TRBV18 with TRBJ2-1, with D unclear. V was trimmed by 6 bases and J by 4 bases, leaving 10 bases between them. Germline CDR1 KGHSH, CDR2 LQKENI. This CDR3 has 13 amino acids. The CDR3 coding sequence is TGTGCCAGCTCTCCAGCAGGATACAATGAGCAGTTCTTC. Translation gives CASSPAGYNEQFF.

V and J are TRBV4-1 and TRBJ2-7; 7 bases map to TRBD1. Germline V gene data show CDR1 as MGHRA and CDR2 as YSYEKL. CDR3 size: 15 residues. The J segment lost 3 bases and the V segment lost 0 bases, leaving 5 bases of the junction unmatched. The chain's CDR3 is CASSQDHRGLYEQYF. The CDR3 DNA reads TGCGCCAGCAGCCAAGATCACAGGGGCCTCTACGAGCAGTACTTC.

The chain combines TRBV18 with TRBJ1-4, with D unresolved. CDR1 is KGHSH and CDR2 is LQKENI in the germline V gene. V lost 6 bases and J lost 5, with 10 bases in between. The CDR3 loop spans 13 amino acids. This CDR3 reads CASSAGKNEKLFF. In DNA form, the CDR3 reads TGTGCCAGCTCGGCCGGGAAAAATGAAAAACTGTTTTTT.

This clone was seen more than once but under ten times. V is TRBV18 and J is TRBJ1-3, with no clear D. The CDR3 runs 13 residues. V shed 4 bases and J shed 0 bases, with 4 bases lying between them. Germline-derived CDR1 and CDR2 are KGHSH and LQKENI. CDR3 in amino acids: CASSQDSGNTIYF. For the CDR3, the DNA is TGTGCCAGCTCACAGGACTCTGGAAACACCATATATTTT.

Only one count was recorded for this clone. J is TRBJ1-2 and V is TRBV6-6; D is uncertain. Germline CDR1 reads MNHNY; CDR2 reads SVGAGI (reference sequence). The CDR3 spans 14 residues. Trimming took off 7 bases at V and 4 bases at J, with 16 bases between the two ends. CDR3 bases: TGTGCCAGCACCCTAGGCCCGAGTGGCTATGGCTACACCTTC. Its protein product is CASTLGPSGYGYTF.

The chain recombines TRBV19 with TRBJ1-2; D unclear. The CDR3 is 13 residues long. Trimming left V 0 bases short and J 4 bases short, with 6 bases between. Germline loops: CDR1 LNHDA, CDR2 SQIVND (reference sequence). The CDR3 is CASSIDRGYGYTF. CDR3 in DNA: TGTGCCAGTAGTATAGATCGGGGCTATGGCTACACCTTC.

V is TRBV10-3 and J is TRBJ2-2, with unresolved D. CDR1 is ENHRY and CDR2 is SYGVKD in the germline V gene. V gave up 8 bases and J gave up 2 bases, with 6 bases separating them. CDR3 length equals 12 residues. The CDR3 here is CAISTNTGELFF. The CDR3 coding sequence is TGTGCCATCTCGACAAACACCGGGGAGCTGTTTTTT.

V and J are TRBV5-5 and TRBJ2-2; maybe TRBD2 (6 bases). Trimming left V 2 bases short and J 3 bases short, with 8 bases between. The CDR3 extends over 14 amino acids. The germline V gene has CDR1 SGHKS and CDR2 YYEKEE (reference sequence). Written as DNA, the CDR3 is TGTGCCAGCAGCTTCGGAGGGGACACCGGGGAGCTGTTTTTT. As protein: CASSFGGDTGELFF.

The chain uses TRBV2 and TRBJ1-3; D is unclear. Germline CDR1 and CDR2: SNHLY and FYNNEI. V lost 6 bases to trimming and J lost 6 bases, with 12 bases between them. The CDR3 totals 13 residues. In nucleotides, the CDR3 is TGTGCCAGCAGATCGGGGATTAAAAACACCATATATTTT. Its protein product is CASRSGIKNTIYF.

The rearrangement links TRBV2 to TRBJ2-1; D may be TRBD1 or TRBD2 (5 bases each). Trimming removed 7 bases at V and 4 bases at J, with 14 bases between. The CDR3 sequence is 14 residues long. Per germline, CDR1 SNHLY and CDR2 FYNNEI. CDR3 DNA: TGTGCCAGCATTGTAGGGGACCCTTACAATGAGCAGTTCTTC. This gives the protein CASIVGDPYNEQFF.

This clone was picked up a small number of times. The CDR3 sequence: CSASQGAREKLFF. The CDR3 coding sequence is TGCAGCGCGTCACAGGGGGCGCGTGAAAAACTGTTTTTT. The chain carries TRBV29-1 and TRBJ1-4, with 9 positions matching TRBD1. CDR1 is SQVTM, CDR2 ANQGSEA, per germline. This CDR3 has 13 residues. The V segment lost 7 bases and the J segment 7 bases; nucleotides outside the gene matches: 7. Supplemented by reference TRBV29-1 and TRBJ1-4, the full variable domain reads SAVISQKPSRDICQRGTSLTIQCQVDSQVTMMFWYRQQPGQSLTLIATANQGSEATYESGFVIDKFPISRPNLTFSTLTVSNMSPEDSSIYLCSASQGAREKLFFGSGTQLSVL.

Only one count was recorded for this clone. The J gene is TRBJ2-7, the V gene TRBV6-1; TRBD2 agrees at 14 bases. The CDR3 runs to 14 residues. The trim removed 6 bases at V and 6 bases at J, leaving 4 bases unmatched. Germline V gene sequence: CDR1 MNHNS, CDR2 SASEGT. The CDR3 protein is CASRRLAGGGEQYF. The CDR3 DNA is TGTGCCAGCAGAAGACTAGCGGGAGGGGGCGAGCAGTACTTC.

The chain carries TRBV11-3 and TRBJ2-1; tentative D call: TRBD1 (5 bases). The germline gives CDR1 SGHNT, CDR2 YENEEA. The CDR3 spans 15 residues. V was pared by 5 bases and J by 3 bases, with 14 bases between. The CDR3 protein is CASSARVGDYNEQFF. Written as DNA, the CDR3 is TGTGCCAGCAGCGCCAGGGTTGGTGACTACAATGAGCAGTTCTTC.

This clone appeared once. The chain is built from TRBV11-2 and TRBJ2-2; D call uncertain. V was clipped by 1 base and J by 5 bases, with 5 bases between them. Per the germline V gene, CDR1 is SGHAT and CDR2 is FQNNGV. This CDR3 contains 13 residues. CDR3 in DNA: TGTGCCAGCAGCTTAGTTCGAACCGGGGAGCTGTTTTTT. Translation gives CASSLVRTGELFF.

CDR3 loop: CASSLRQGGTGELFF. The CDR3 region has the DNA TGTGCCAGCAGCTTACGGCAGGGAGGGACCGGGGAGCTGTTTTTT. The chain employs TRBV7-3 and TRBJ2-2, with 7 bases aligning to TRBD2. The ends lost 2 bases at V and 5 bases at J; junction bases unmatched: 5. Germline CDR1 is SGHTA and CDR2 is FQGTGA. The CDR3 is 15 amino acids. Filled out from reference TRBV7-3 and TRBJ2-2, the complete variable domain reads GAGVSQTPSNKVTEKGKYVELRCDPISGHTALYWYRQSLGQGPEFLIYFQGTGAADDSGLPNDRFFAVRPEGSVSTLKIQRTERGDSAVYLCASSLRQGGTGELFFGEGSRLTVL.

The chain is built from TRBV6-4 and TRBJ1-2; D is possibly TRBD1 (6 bases). This CDR3 is 11 amino acids long. V lost 11 bases, J lost 6 bases, and 13 bases lay in between. CDR1 and CDR2 (germline): MRHNA, SNTAGT. CDR3 DNA sequence: TGTGCCCGCTTAAGGGGGGATGGCTACACCTTC. It specifies CARLRGDGYTF.

CDR3 DNA sequence: TGTGCCTGGAGTGAAGGGGGGTTCACTGAAGCTTTCTTT. It is translated as CAWSEGGFTEAFF. J is TRBJ1-1 and V is TRBV30; tentatively, D is TRBD1 (6 bases). CDR3 length: 13 residues. Germline loops: CDR1 GTSNPN, CDR2 SVGIG (reference sequence). Trimming cost V 1 base and J 4 bases, with 10 bases left between them.

The J gene is TRBJ2-1, the V gene TRBV7-2; 10 bases line up with TRBD2. Trimming removed 2 bases from V and 2 bases from J; junction bases left unmatched: 12. This CDR3 contains 19 residues. Germline values: CDR1 SGHTA, CDR2 FQGNSA. The CDR3 DNA follows: TGTGCCAGCAGCTTAAGGGGACTAGCGATCCAAACTCCCTACAATGAGCAGTTCTTC. Its translation is CASSLRGLAIQTPYNEQFF.

This chain connects TRBV18 to TRBJ1-5; weak D call: TRBD1 (5 bases). V was cut by 2 bases and J by 3 bases, with 8 bases left in between. The germline V gene has CDR1 KGHSH and CDR2 LQKENI. The CDR3 contains 14 residues. CDR3 DNA: TGTGCCAGCTCACCAGGGGGTCACAATCAGCCCCAGCATTTT. It yields the protein CASSPGGHNQPQHF.